The 3 T cell receptor beta chains presented below share a single source sample, sequenced in a study of T cells in Graves' hyperthyroidism and ophthalmopathy. TCR beta CDR3 region amplification was performed from RNA transcripts. The HTBI set primed first-round TCR CDR3 RT-PCR. TCRdb called the multiplex PCR reads again in MiXCR, with one record for every CDR3 protein. Of hundreds of thousands of distinct CDR3 sequences in the sample, roughly 20% were seen once. Source material: blood. The receptor set was obtained from a woman aged 45-59 years with Graves' hyperthyroidism that later progressed to Graves' ophthalmopathy.

This clonotype appeared a few times. The chain is built from TRBV6-1 and TRBJ1-4; no firm D call. Germline values: CDR1 MNHNS, CDR2 SASEGT. The CDR3 runs 15 residues. V lost 5 bases, J lost 7 bases, and 17 bases lay in between. In DNA, the CDR3 is TGTGCCAGCAGTCTGGTTCGGGGAGGAAGTGAAAAACTGTTTTTT. It translates to CASSLVRGGSEKLFF.

This clonotype came up many times. This CDR3 is CASSERGGGYNEQFF. DNA for the CDR3: TGTGCCAGCAGTGAGCGAGGCGGGGGCTACAATGAGCAGTTCTTC. V gene TRBV6-2 or TRBV6-3 combines with J gene TRBJ2-1; 7 bases align to TRBD2. Germline values: CDR1 MNHEY, CDR2 SVGEGT. The CDR3 loop spans 15 amino acids. The V segment lost 5 bases and the J segment 3 bases; nucleotides outside the gene matches: 7.

This rearrangement joins TRBV19 to TRBJ1-5; D gene ambiguous. Trimming cost V 3 bases and J 3 bases, with 9 bases left between them. The CDR3 totals 14 residues. CDR1 LNHDA and CDR2 SQIVND come from the germline V gene (reference sequence). Written as DNA, the CDR3 is TGTGCCAGTAGTATGGGTAGGTCCAATCAGCCCCAGCATTTT. It is translated as CASSMGRSNQPQHF.